This T cell receptor beta chain was retrieved from a study of blood T cells in healthy people across ages. Using a J-beta primer mix together with a sample-barcoded 5' primer, a second PCR was run for roughly 6 to 11 cycles. Using its own MiXCR run on the 5' RACE reads, TCRdb lists one record per CDR3 protein. The data show around 800,000 distinct CDR3 sequences, with around a quarter seen just once and under 3% held by the top ten. The V and J ends lost 1 base and 4 bases, in that order; junction bases with no gene match: 6. The length of the CDR3 is 14 residues. Germline V gives CDR1 GTSNPN, CDR2 SVGIG (reference sequence). This sample also appeared in a second study, on T cells of mothers and their children.

V gene TRBV30 combines with J gene TRBJ1-2; TRBD1 matches 7 bases. The sequencing input was blood. The receptor's source is a boy aged 10-17 years in good health. The CDR3 nucleotides read TGTGCCTGGAGTGCTCCGACAGGGCTCTATGGCTACACCTTC. Translation gives CAWSAPTGLYGYTF. The variable domain in full, completed from reference TRBV30 and TRBJ1-2, reads SQTIHQWPATLVQPVGSPLSLECTVEGTSNPNLYWYRQAAGRGLQLLFYSVGIGQISSEVPQNLSASRPQDRQFILSSKKLLLSDSGFYLCAWSAPTGLYGYTFGSGTRLTVV.